This record concerns one TCR beta chain sequence. Its recognized antigen is unknown. Qualities for individual bases were not recorded, and no much larger clone is one base off. Sequences LNHDA (CDR1) and SQIVND (CDR2) are obtained from the germline V gene (reference sequence). Trimming accounts for 4 bases at V and 6 bases at J, while the number of junction bases matched to no gene is 5. The CDR3, from cysteine to phenylalanine, totals 14 residues. The entry retains the CDR3 DNA only, 42 bases that are in frame from base 1. The data were obtained in a study of radiotherapy plus CTLA-4 blockade in lung cancer (dated by TCRdb to about 2018). Concerning the study at large: Objective responses were observed in 18% of enrolled patients, and disease control was achieved in 25% to 35%.

In this study, focal radiation therapy paired with CTLA-4 blockade (ipilimumab) was tested in patients who had chemo-refractory metastatic non-small-cell lung cancer. General conclusions and limits of the study: After treatment with radiotherapy and ipilimumab, TCR clones that originated in tumors expanded in peripheral blood. Early dynamic changes in blood T cell clones, together with increased serum interferon-beta after radiation, were reported as the strongest predictors of response.

Library preparation was by the immunoSEQ multiplex PCR assay. TCRdb's version of the immuneACCESS table is confined to in-frame rearrangements and falls short of the full clone set. An unresolved V gene accounts for under half of the shortfall where checked; the remainder is of unknown origin. The sample table contains over 85,000 clones; only one count was recorded for approximately 80% of them. About 25% of the sample comes from the top ten. The sample was peripheral blood, taken from a patient treated with radiotherapy plus ipilimumab. The clonotype comes from a human donor with non-small cell lung cancer that progressed on radiotherapy plus ipilimumab. The chain is encoded by TRBV19 joined to TRBJ1-2; 10 bases in the junction line up with TRBD1. The sequenced DNA: TGTGCCAGTAGTAAACCGGGACAGGGGAATGGCTACACCTTC. Translated, it reads CASSKPGQGNGYTF.